This T cell receptor beta chain was profiled in a study of beta chain features in type 1 diabetes. Findings and caveats of the study: Among patients with Type 1 diabetes, TCRB CDR3s were moderately but significantly shorter in every one of the four CD4+ subsets.

Germline CDR1 SNHLY, CDR2 FYNNEI. CDR3 length equals 13 residues. Investigators reverse transcribed all isolated RNA, so they sequenced expressed TCRB transcripts. Libraries were prepared by immunoSEQ multiplex PCR; TCRdb keeps only in-frame clonotypes and omits some of them. Found here are about 190,000 clones, over 6% of them singletons; the top ten hold 0.5% to 0.55%. Concerning this clone: Antigen: not known.

The sequence was collected from a man aged 18 to 29 with type 1 diabetes. The genes are TRBV2 and TRBJ1-2; TRBD1 might be the D (5 bases). The specimen sequenced was central memory CD4+ T cells from blood. This chain's CDR3 is CAERGKIDYGYTF. As DNA, the CDR3 is TGTGCGGAGCGGGGCAAAATCGACTATGGCTACACCTTC.